This T cell receptor beta chain was recovered during a study of T cells of healthy individuals. Each CDR3 protein is one row after TCRdb ran MiXCR on the 5' RACE reads. The sample consists of around 83,000 distinct CDR3 sequences, about 5.5% of them appearing once. There are 13 residues in the CDR3. Trimming removed 3 bases at V and 3 bases at J, with 9 bases between. This clonotype occurred many times. This sequence was found in a female donor in good health. The chain has TRBV12-3 or TRBV12-4 and TRBJ2-7, with D perhaps given as TRBD1 or TRBD2 (5 bases each). For the CDR3, the DNA is TGTGCCAGCAGTTTGTGGGGGAGCTACGAGCAGTACTTC. Its protein product is CASSLWGSYEQYF.